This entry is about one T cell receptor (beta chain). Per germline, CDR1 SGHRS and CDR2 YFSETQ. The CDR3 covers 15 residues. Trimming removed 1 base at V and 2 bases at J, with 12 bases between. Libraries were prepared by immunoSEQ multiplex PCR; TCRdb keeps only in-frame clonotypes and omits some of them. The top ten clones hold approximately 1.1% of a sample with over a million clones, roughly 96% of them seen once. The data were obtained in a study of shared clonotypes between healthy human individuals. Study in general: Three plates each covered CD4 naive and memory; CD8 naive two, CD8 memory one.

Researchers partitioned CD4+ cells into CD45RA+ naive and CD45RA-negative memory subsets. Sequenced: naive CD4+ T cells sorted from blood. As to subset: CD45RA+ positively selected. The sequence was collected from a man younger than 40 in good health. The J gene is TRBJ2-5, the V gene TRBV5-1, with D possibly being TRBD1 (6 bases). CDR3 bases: TGCGCCAGCAGCTTGACAGGGATACGTCAAGAGACCCAGTACTTC. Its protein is CASSLTGIRQETQYF.